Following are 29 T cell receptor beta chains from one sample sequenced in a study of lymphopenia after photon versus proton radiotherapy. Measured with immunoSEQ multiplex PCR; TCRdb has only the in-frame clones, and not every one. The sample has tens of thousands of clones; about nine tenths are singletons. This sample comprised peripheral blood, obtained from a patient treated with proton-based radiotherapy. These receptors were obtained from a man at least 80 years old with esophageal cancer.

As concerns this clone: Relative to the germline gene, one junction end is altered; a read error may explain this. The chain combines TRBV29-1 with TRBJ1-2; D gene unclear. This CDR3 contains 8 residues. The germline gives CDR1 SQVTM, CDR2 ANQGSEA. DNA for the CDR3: TGCAGCGTTGACCTACAAGACTTC. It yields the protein CSVDLQDF.

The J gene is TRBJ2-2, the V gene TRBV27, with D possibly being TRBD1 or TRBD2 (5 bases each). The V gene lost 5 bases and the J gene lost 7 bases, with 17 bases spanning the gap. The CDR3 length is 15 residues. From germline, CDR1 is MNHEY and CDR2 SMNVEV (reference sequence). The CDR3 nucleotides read TGTGCCAGCAGTCCCAAATGGGGGATTGGCGGGGAGCTGTTTTTT. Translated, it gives CASSPKWGIGGELFF.

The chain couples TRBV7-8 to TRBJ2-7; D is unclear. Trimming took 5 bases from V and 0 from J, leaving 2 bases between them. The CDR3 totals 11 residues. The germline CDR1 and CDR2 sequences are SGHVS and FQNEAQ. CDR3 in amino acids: CASSTSYEQYF. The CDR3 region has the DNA TGTGCCAGCAGCACCTCCTACGAGCAGTACTTC.

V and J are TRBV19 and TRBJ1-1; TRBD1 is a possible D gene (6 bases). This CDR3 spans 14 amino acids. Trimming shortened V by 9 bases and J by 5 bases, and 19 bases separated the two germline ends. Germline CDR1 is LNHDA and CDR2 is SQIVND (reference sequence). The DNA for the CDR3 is TGTGCCAGCCGGACGGGACATTTAAGAACTGAAGCTTTCTTT. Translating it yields CASRTGHLRTEAFF.

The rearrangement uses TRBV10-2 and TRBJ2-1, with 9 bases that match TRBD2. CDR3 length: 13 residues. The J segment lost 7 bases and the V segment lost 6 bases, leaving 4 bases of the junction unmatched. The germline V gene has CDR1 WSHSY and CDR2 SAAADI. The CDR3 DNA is TGCGCCAGCAGGCTAGCGGGGCAAAATGAGCAGTTCTTC. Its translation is CASRLAGQNEQFF.

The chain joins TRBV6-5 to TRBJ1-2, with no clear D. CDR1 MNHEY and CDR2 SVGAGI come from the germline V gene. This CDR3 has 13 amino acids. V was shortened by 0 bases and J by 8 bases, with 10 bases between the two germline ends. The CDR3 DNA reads TGTGCCAGCAGTTACTCCGGGCGACGGGGCTACACCTTC. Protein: CASSYSGRRGYTF.

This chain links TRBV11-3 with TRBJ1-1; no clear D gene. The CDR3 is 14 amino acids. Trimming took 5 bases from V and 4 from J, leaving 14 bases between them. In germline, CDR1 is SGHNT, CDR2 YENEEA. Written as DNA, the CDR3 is TGTGCCAGCAGCCCTTCCCGGCGGAGCACTGAAGCTTTCTTT. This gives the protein CASSPSRRSTEAFF.

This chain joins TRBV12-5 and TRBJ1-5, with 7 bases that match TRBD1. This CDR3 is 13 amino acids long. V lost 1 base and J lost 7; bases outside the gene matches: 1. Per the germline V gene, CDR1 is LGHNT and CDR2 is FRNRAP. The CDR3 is CASGLETGQPQHF. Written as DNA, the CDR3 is TGTGCTAGTGGTTTGGAGACAGGGCAGCCCCAGCATTTT.

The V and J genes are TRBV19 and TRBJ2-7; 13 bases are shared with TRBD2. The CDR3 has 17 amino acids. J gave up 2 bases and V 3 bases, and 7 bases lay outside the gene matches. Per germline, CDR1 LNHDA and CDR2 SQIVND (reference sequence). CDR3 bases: TGTGCCAGTAGTATCGGGACTAGCGGGACTGGGGCCTACGAGCAGTACTTC. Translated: CASSIGTSGTGAYEQYF.

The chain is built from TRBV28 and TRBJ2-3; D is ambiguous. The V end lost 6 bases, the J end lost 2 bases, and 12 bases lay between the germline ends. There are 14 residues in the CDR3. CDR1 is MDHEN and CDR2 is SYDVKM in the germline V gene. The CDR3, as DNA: TGTGCCAGCAGCGGCATAGTTCTCACAGATACGCAGTATTTT. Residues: CASSGIVLTDTQYF.

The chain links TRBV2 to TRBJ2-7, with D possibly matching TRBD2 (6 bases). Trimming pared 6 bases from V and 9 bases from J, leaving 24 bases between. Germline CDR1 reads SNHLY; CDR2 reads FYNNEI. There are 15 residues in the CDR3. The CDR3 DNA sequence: TGTGCCAGCAGCGACCCCCCGCGGGGTGATGCTGGGCAGTACTTC. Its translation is CASSDPPRGDAGQYF.

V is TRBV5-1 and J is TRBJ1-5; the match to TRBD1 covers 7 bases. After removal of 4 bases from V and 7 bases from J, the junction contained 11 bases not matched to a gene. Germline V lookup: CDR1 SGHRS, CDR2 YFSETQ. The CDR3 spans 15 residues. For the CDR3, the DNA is TGCGCCAGCAGCCCGGAAGGGACAGCTAACCAGCCCCAGCATTTT. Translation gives CASSPEGTANQPQHF.

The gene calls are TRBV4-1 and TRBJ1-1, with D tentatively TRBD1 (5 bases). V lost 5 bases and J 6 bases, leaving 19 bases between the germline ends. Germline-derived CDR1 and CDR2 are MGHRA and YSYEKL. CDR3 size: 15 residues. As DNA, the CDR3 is TGCGCCAGCAGCTATCCGGACAAGGGTTTGGCTGAAGCTTTCTTT. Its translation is CASSYPDKGLAEAFF.

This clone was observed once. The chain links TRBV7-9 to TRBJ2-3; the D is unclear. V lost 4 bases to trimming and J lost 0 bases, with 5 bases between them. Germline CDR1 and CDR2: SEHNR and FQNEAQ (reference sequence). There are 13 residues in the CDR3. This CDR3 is CASSWTSTDTQYF. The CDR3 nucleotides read TGTGCCAGCAGCTGGACCAGCACAGATACGCAGTATTTT.

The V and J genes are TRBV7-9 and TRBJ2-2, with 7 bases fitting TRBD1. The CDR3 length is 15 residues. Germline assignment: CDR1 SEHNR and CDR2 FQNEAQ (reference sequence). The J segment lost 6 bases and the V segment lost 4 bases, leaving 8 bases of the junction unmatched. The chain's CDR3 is CASSSVNRGAGELFF. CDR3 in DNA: TGTGCCAGCAGCTCGGTAAACAGGGGAGCCGGGGAGCTGTTTTTT.

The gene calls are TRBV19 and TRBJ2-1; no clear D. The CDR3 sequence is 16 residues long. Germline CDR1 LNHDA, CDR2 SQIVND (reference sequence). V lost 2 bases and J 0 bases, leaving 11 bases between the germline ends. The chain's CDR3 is CASSIWGPSSYNEQFF. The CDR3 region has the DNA TGTGCCAGTAGTATATGGGGTCCTAGCTCCTACAATGAGCAGTTCTTC.

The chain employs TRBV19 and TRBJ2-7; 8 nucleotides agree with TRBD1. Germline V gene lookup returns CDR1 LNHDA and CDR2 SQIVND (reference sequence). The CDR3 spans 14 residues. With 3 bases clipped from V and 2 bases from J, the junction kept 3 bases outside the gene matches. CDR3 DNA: TGTGCCAGTAGTATGGCAGGGGGCCCCTACGAGCAGTACTTC. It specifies CASSMAGGPYEQYF.

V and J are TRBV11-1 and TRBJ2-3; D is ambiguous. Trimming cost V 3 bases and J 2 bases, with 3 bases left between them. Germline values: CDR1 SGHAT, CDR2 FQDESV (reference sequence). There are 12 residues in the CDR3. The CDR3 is CASSFSTDTQYF. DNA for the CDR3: TGTGCCAGCAGCTTTTCCACAGATACGCAGTATTTT.

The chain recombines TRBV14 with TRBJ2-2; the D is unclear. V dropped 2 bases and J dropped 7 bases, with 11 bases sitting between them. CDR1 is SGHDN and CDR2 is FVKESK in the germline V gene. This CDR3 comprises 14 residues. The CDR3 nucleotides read TGTGCCAGCAGCCAACACAGCCCGGGCGGGGAGCTGTTTTTT. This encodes CASSQHSPGGELFF. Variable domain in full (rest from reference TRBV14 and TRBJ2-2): EAGVTQFPSHSVIEKGQTVTLRCDPISGHDNLYWYRRVMGKEIKFLLHFVKESKQDESGMPNNRFLAERTGGTYSTLKVQPAELEDSGVYFCASSQHSPGGELFFGEGSRLTVL.

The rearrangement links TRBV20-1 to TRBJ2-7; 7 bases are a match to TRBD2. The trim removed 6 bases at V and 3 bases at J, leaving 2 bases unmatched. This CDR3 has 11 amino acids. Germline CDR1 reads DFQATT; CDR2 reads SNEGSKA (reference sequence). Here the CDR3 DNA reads TGCAGTGCCAGGGACTACTACGAGCAGTACTTC. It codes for CSARDYYEQYF.

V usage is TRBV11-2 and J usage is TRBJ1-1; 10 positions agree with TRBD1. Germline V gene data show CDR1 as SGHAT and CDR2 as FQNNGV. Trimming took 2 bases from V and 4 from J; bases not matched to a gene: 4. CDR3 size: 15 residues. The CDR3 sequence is CASSLFRDRGTEAFF. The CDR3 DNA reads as TGTGCCAGCAGCTTATTTAGGGACAGGGGCACTGAAGCTTTCTTT. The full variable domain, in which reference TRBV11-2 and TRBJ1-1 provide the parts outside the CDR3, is EAGVAQSPRYKIIEKRQSVAFWCNPISGHATLYWYQQILGQGPKLLIQFQNNGVVDDSQLPKDRFSAERLKGVDSTLKIQPAKLEDSAVYLCASSLFRDRGTEAFFGQGTRLTVV.

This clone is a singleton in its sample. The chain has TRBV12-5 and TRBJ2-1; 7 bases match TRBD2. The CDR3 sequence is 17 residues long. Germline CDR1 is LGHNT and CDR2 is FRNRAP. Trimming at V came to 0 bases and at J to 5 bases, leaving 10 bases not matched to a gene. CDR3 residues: CASGLVLPGGYHNEQFF. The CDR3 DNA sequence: TGTGCTAGTGGTTTGGTACTTCCCGGGGGGTACCACAATGAGCAGTTCTTC.

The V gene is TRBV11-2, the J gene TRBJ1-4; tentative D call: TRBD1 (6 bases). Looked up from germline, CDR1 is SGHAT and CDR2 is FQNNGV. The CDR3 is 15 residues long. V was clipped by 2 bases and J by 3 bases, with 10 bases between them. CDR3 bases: TGTGCCAGCAGCTTAAAGGGGGAGGCTAATGAAAAACTGTTTTTT. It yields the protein CASSLKGEANEKLFF.

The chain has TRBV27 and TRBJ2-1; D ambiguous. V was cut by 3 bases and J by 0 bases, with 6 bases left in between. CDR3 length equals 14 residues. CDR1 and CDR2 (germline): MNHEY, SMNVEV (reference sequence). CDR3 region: CASSFGISYNEQFF. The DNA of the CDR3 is TGTGCCAGCAGTTTCGGCATCTCCTACAATGAGCAGTTCTTC.

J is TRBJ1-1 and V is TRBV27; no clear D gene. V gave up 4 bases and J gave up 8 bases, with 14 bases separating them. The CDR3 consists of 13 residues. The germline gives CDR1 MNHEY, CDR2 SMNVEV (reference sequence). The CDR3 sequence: CASSSQERVEAFF. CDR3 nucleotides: TGTGCCAGCAGTTCGCAGGAGAGGGTCGAAGCTTTCTTT.

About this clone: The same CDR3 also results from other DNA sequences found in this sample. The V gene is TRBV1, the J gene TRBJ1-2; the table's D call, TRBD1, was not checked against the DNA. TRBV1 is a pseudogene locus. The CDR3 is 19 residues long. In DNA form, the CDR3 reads TGCACCAGCAGCCCTAACCCAGGACAGGGGGCGAGTAGACTTGAAGGCTACACCTTC. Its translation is CTSSPNPGQGASRLEGYTF.

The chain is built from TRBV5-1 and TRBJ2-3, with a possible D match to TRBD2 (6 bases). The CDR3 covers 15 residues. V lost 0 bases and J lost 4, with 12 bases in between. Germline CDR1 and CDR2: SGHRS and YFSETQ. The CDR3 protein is CASSLVPGGSDTQYF. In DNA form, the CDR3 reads TGCGCCAGCAGCTTGGTACCCGGGGGATCAGATACGCAGTATTTT.

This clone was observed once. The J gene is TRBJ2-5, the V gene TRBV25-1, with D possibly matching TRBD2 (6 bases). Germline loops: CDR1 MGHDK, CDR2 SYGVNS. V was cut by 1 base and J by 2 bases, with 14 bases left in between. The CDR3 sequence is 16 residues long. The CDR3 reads CASSEFGEGLQETQYF. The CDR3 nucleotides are TGTGCCAGCAGTGAATTTGGGGAAGGACTACAAGAGACCCAGTACTTC.

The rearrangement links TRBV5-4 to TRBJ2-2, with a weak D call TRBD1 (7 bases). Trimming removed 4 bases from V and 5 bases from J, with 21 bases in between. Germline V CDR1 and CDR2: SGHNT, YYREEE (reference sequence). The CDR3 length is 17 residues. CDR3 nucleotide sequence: TGTGCCAGCAGCACGGGGGCCCCGGGACAGCCAACCGGGGAGCTGTTTTTT. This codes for CASSTGAPGQPTGELFF.